This T cell receptor beta chain was documented in a study of sequential checkpoint blockade in melanoma. Study-wide context: First-line arms were nivolumab then ipilimumab, or the reverse, randomized 1:1.

The treatment denotes: randomized to nivolumab then ipilimumab (arm A) or the reverse (arm B). None of the patients previously received DNA-damaging chemotherapy. PBMC sorting kept live CD3+CD8+ cells without CD19 or CD56. Trimming removed 7 bases from V and 1 base from J, with 7 bases in between. The CDR3 is 13 residues long. CDR1 MNHNY and CDR2 SVGAGI come from the germline V gene (reference sequence). Profiling relied on immunoSEQ multiplex PCR, and the TCRdb table lists in-frame clones only, not all of them. The top ten clones hold 9.5% to 12% of a sample with 17,000 or so clones, roughly three quarters of them seen once.

This chain connects TRBV6-6 to TRBJ2-2, with unresolved D. The clonotype comes from a human donor with melanoma. This sample comprised CD8+ T cells sorted from blood (inferred from file names), obtained from a patient given nivolumab and ipilimumab in sequence. This CDR3 is CASKLENTGELFF. The CDR3 DNA reads as TGTGCCAGCAAATTAGAGAACACCGGGGAGCTGTTTTTT.